A single sample is the source of the 21 T cell receptor beta chains below, sequenced in a study of molecular identifiers for immune sequencing clone quantification (dated by TCRdb to the late 2010s). The library was prepared using PCR. Reads for this sample came from an Illumina HiSeq 4000. Using fastp at Q25 and MiXCR, TCRdb reprocessed the public reads and kept productive beta chains. Rows matching on CDR3 protein sequence are summarized as one entry with the most common DNA and genes. In this sample the table shows some 65,000 distinct CDR3 sequences, about 18% of which occur a single time. The ten most abundant clones make up approximately 1.5% of the sample. Material: naive CD8+ T cells from blood, with Jurkat cell RNA spiked in. In the paper's terms, the cell subset or site label means: FACS-sorted CD8+CD4-CCR7+CD45RA+ naive T cells. Receptors were obtained from a human donor in good health. Some libraries in this study had Jurkat cell RNA spiked in.

Regarding this clonotype: A clone one base away is much larger, so this may be a read error. The chain has TRBV7-6 and TRBJ2-4; tentatively, D is TRBD1 or TRBD2 (5 bases each). Germline loops: CDR1 SGHVS, CDR2 FNYEAQ. The CDR3 covers 13 residues. Trimming pared 1 base from V and 15 bases from J, leaving 16 bases between. The chain's CDR3 is CASSLGGSTVRYF. The DNA of the CDR3 is TGTGCCAGCAGCTTAGGGGGGTCAACAGTCCGGTACTTC.

This clonotype was detected ten times or more. This rearrangement joins TRBV24-1 to TRBJ2-1; a possible D gene is TRBD2 (5 bases). The CDR3 has 16 residues. From germline, CDR1 is KGHDR and CDR2 SFDVKD. Deletions cut 0 bases from V and 0 bases from J, with 8 bases between. The DNA for the CDR3 is TGTGCCACCAGTGATTTGCGAGCGGTCTCCTACAATGAGCAGTTCTTC. This translates into CATSDLRAVSYNEQFF.

With respect to this clonotype: Being one base from a much bigger clone, this may be a read error. The chain joins TRBV4-1 to TRBJ2-7; D is unresolved. Germline V gene data show CDR1 as MGHRA and CDR2 as YSYEKL. The CDR3 runs 15 residues. The CDR3, as DNA: TGCGCCAGCAGCCAAGATCGGGTCAGCTCCTACGAGCAGCACTTC. Protein product: CASSQDRVSSYEQHF.

Note on this clonotype: Just one base apart from a much larger clone, this may be a read error. The CDR3 region has the DNA TGCAGCGTCGTTATGGACAGATCCTACGAGCAGTACTTC. Protein sequence: CSVVMDRSYEQYF. The rearrangement uses TRBV20-1 and TRBJ2-7; D may be TRBD1 (6 bases). This CDR3 region has 13 residues. CDR1 and CDR2 from the germline V gene are DFQATT and SNEGSKA (reference sequence).

This clonotype was detected many times. The chain links TRBV2 to TRBJ2-2; D unresolved. The CDR3 covers 13 residues. Germline CDR1 reads SNHLY; CDR2 reads FYNNEI. Trimming left V 3 bases short and J 4 bases short, with 6 bases between. CDR3 sequence reads: CASSDLGTGELFF. The CDR3 nucleotides are TGTGCCAGCAGTGATTTGGGCACCGGGGAGCTGTTTTTT.

This clonotype was seen repeatedly, ten times or more. The chain uses TRBV27 and TRBJ2-7; 9 bases are a match to TRBD1. The V and J ends lost 2 bases and 2 bases, in that order; junction bases with no gene match: 4. The CDR3 is made up of 15 amino acids. Germline assignment: CDR1 MNHEY and CDR2 SMNVEV (reference sequence). Here the CDR3 reads CASSLGTGTAYEQYF. In DNA form, the CDR3 reads TGTGCCAGCAGTTTAGGGACAGGGACCGCCTACGAGCAGTACTTC.

This clonotype was recorded many times. The chain is built from TRBV28 and TRBJ2-3; 10 bases are shared with TRBD2. This CDR3 region has 19 residues. V lost 8 bases and J lost 2; bases outside the gene matches: 19. From germline, CDR1 is MDHEN and CDR2 SYDVKM. CDR3 amino acids: CASRAEIARTSGPTDTQYF. For the CDR3, the DNA is TGTGCCAGCCGAGCCGAAATTGCCCGGACTAGCGGACCCACAGATACGCAGTATTTT.

Turning to this clonotype: Being one base from a much bigger clone, this may be a read error. The chain carries TRBV15 and TRBJ2-6; D is undetermined. Trimming removed 8 bases from V and 4 bases from J, with 12 bases in between. CDR1 is LNHNV, CDR2 YYDKDF, per germline (reference sequence). This CDR3 comprises 14 residues. The CDR3 nucleotides read TGTGCCACCGGCTCCTTCGAGGGGGCCAACGTCCTGACTTTC. Protein product: CATGSFEGANVLTF.

The chain employs TRBV7-8 and TRBJ2-7, with TRBD2 identical over 13 bases. Unmatched junction bases numbered 8, after V lost 5 bases and J lost 7 bases. The germline V gene encodes CDR1 SGHVS and CDR2 FQNEAQ. CDR3 length: 15 residues. CDR3 sequence: CASSTGLAGVHEQYF. The CDR3 nucleotides are TGTGCCAGCAGCACCGGACTAGCGGGAGTTCATGAGCAGTACTTC.

This clonotype appeared many times. This chain uses TRBV7-6 with TRBJ2-2; weak D call: TRBD2 (7 bases). Between the trimmed V and J ends, which lost 1 base and 4 bases, there was a span of 16 bases. Per germline, CDR1 SGHVS and CDR2 FNYEAQ. This CDR3 region has 17 residues. The CDR3 DNA reads as TGTGCCAGCAGCTTAGAGGAGGGGGGGTTTATCACCGGGGAGCTGTTTTTT. Its translation: CASSLEEGGFITGELFF.

As concerns this clonotype: A read error may be the cause here, since a much bigger clone is one base away. Because it lacks the conserved phenylalanine or tryptophan at the end, this CDR3 is likely a read error. The chain recombines TRBV6-2 or TRBV6-3 with TRBJ2-7; 7 bases match TRBD1. V lost 2 bases, J lost 2 bases, and 9 bases stayed unmatched. CDR3 length equals 16 residues. Germline CDR1 MNHEY, CDR2 SVGEGT. CDR3 protein: CASSYGSGQHAYEQYL. CDR3 bases: TGTGCCAGCAGTTACGGGTCGGGACAGCATGCCTACGAGCAGTACTTA.

This clonotype was seen repeatedly, ten times or more. The chain links TRBV6-6 to TRBJ2-7, with a tentative D call TRBD1 (5 bases). Trimming cost V 1 base and J 1 base, with 11 bases left between them. The germline V gene encodes CDR1 MNHNY and CDR2 SVGAGI (reference sequence). The CDR3 has 15 residues. The CDR3 protein is CASSYLSGWSYEQYF. CDR3 sequence (DNA): TGTGCCAGCAGTTACTTGTCAGGGTGGTCCTACGAGCAGTACTTC.

This clonotype was picked up a small number of times. This chain connects TRBV11-2 to TRBJ2-2; 8 bases agree with TRBD1. The CDR3 loop spans 15 amino acids. The germline V gene encodes CDR1 SGHAT and CDR2 FQNNGV. With 5 bases clipped from V and 3 bases from J, the junction kept 5 bases outside the gene matches. The chain's CDR3 is CASSLGTGYTGELFF. The CDR3 DNA reads TGTGCCAGCAGCCTTGGGACAGGATACACCGGGGAGCTGTTTTTT.

This clonotype was detected ten times or more. Sequence at one end of the junction differs from germline and may be a read error. The chain has TRBV7-9 and TRBJ2-1; D might be TRBD2 (5 bases). CDR1 SEHNR and CDR2 FQNEAQ come from the germline V gene (reference sequence). The CDR3 sequence is 15 residues long. CDR3: CASRPRELMPNEQFF. Here the CDR3 DNA reads TGTGCTAGCAGGCCCCGGGAACTAATGCCTAATGAGCAGTTCTTC.

Many counts were recorded for this clonotype. The rearrangement uses TRBV11-2 and TRBJ2-4; D unclear. Trimming removed 4 bases at V and 0 bases at J, with 10 bases between. Germline V CDR1 and CDR2: SGHAT, FQNNGV. The CDR3 contains 15 residues. The CDR3 sequence is CASSSGILAKNIQYF. Here the CDR3 DNA reads TGTGCCAGCAGCTCCGGAATACTAGCCAAAAACATTCAGTACTTC.

The V gene is TRBV11-2, the J gene TRBJ1-2; no firm D call. The CDR3 runs 14 residues. V lost 4 bases and J 5 bases, leaving 14 bases between the germline ends. The germline V gene has CDR1 SGHAT and CDR2 FQNNGV. The CDR3 region has the DNA TGTGCCAGCAGCTCCCCCCCGGGAGGTTATGGCTACACCTTC. This codes for CASSSPPGGYGYTF. Supplemented by reference TRBV11-2 and TRBJ1-2, the full variable domain reads EAGVAQSPRYKIIEKRQSVAFWCNPISGHATLYWYQQILGQGPKLLIQFQNNGVVDDSQLPKDRFSAERLKGVDSTLKIQPAKLEDSAVYLCASSSPPGGYGYTFGSGTRLTVV.

V usage is TRBV25-1 and J usage is TRBJ2-3; TRBD2 might be the D (5 bases). V was clipped by 1 base and J by 1 base, with 12 bases between them. The germline gives CDR1 MGHDK, CDR2 SYGVNS. The CDR3 runs to 16 residues. DNA of the CDR3: TGTGCCAGCAGTGAATCCGGCGGGTGGCGCACAGATACGCAGTATTTT. This translates into CASSESGGWRTDTQYF.

As regards this clonotype: This is likely a read error, given that the CDR3 carries no conserved phenylalanine or tryptophan at its end. The rearrangement uses TRBV7-9 and TRBJ2-1, with 11 bases lining up with TRBD2. The CDR3 extends over 14 amino acids. Germline trimming cut 8 bases from V and 8 bases from J; bases unmatched to any gene: 8. Germline V lookup: CDR1 SEHNR, CDR2 FQNEAQ (reference sequence). The CDR3 loop is CASLAGGPGDEQFL. The CDR3 DNA is TGTGCCAGCTTAGCGGGAGGGCCGGGTGATGAGCAGTTCCTC.

The sample holds many counts of this clonotype. This rearrangement joins TRBV4-1 to TRBJ2-7; 7 nucleotides align to TRBD2. V shed 4 bases and J 1 base; nucleotides not matched to a gene: 10. Germline-derived CDR1 and CDR2 are MGHRA and YSYEKL. The CDR3 is made up of 16 amino acids. For the CDR3, the DNA is TGCGCCAGCAGCCCCAACGCCGGCGGGGGTTCCTACGAGCAGTACTTC. This sequence encodes CASSPNAGGGSYEQYF.

This clonotype was counted many times. V and J are TRBV11-3 and TRBJ2-5, with D unclear. Per the germline V gene, CDR1 is SGHNT and CDR2 is YENEEA. Between the trimmed V and J ends, which lost 4 bases and 7 bases, there was a span of 13 bases. The CDR3 loop spans 13 amino acids. The CDR3, as DNA: TGTGCCAGCAGCTCCCGGGCAACATTGACCCAGTACTTC. The encoded protein is CASSSRATLTQYF.

This clonotype was seen repeatedly, ten times or more. The rearrangement uses TRBV19 and TRBJ1-2; TRBD1 is a possible D gene (6 bases). V lost 6 bases and J 5 bases, leaving 7 bases between the germline ends. Germline V CDR1 and CDR2: LNHDA, SQIVND (reference sequence). This CDR3 spans 11 amino acids. CDR3 DNA sequence: TGTGCCAGTAGGGGGGCTTATGGCTACACCTTC. Its translation is CASRGAYGYTF.